Each of the 30 T cell receptor beta chains below was sequenced from the same sample in a study of blood T cell repertoires in COVID-19. The repertoire was sequenced with immunoSEQ multiplex PCR; TCRdb's copy has only in-frame clones and lacks some. The profile covers 180,000 or so clones, with around 86% appearing a single time and more than 7.5% taken by the ten largest. The sample comprised PBMCs or T cells enriched from blood (not recorded which). The receptors come from a woman in her 30s who had recovered from COVID-19.

The chain has TRBV3-1 (or the pseudogene TRBV3-2) and TRBJ2-7; D may be TRBD2 (5 bases). Trimming left V 5 bases short and J 1 base short, with 12 bases between. This CDR3 is built from 14 residues. The germline V gene encodes CDR1 LGHDT and CDR2 YNNKEL (reference sequence). CDR3 loop: CASSSRGLSYEQYF. The CDR3 nucleotides read TGTGCCAGCAGCTCTCGCGGACTTTCCTACGAGCAGTACTTC.

The J gene is TRBJ2-6, the V gene TRBV27; D is unresolved. The CDR3 spans 17 residues. Germline assignment: CDR1 MNHEY and CDR2 SMNVEV (reference sequence). The V and J ends lost 2 bases and 2 bases respectively, with 13 bases between them. The DNA of the CDR3 is TGTGCCAGCAGTTTAGAGTACACTACCACTGGGGCCAACGTCCTGACTTTC. Translation: CASSLEYTTTGANVLTF.

The chain carries TRBV4-1 and TRBJ2-3, with 15 bases matching TRBD2. Germline V gene lookup returns CDR1 MGHRA and CDR2 YSYEKL. Unmatched junction bases numbered 10, after V lost 1 base and J lost 5 bases. The CDR3 has 19 residues. The chain's CDR3 is CASSQGPLGGLAGGDTQYF. For the CDR3, the DNA is TGCGCCAGCAGCCAAGGGCCACTCGGGGGACTAGCGGGAGGAGATACGCAGTATTTT.

As DNA, the CDR3 is TGTGCCAGCAGCTCCTCCCTCCAAGAGACCCAGTACTTC. Translated, it gives CASSSSLQETQYF. V and J are TRBV11-2 and TRBJ2-5; D is unclear. Germline CDR1 is SGHAT and CDR2 is FQNNGV. There are 13 residues in the CDR3. V was pared by 4 bases and J by 1 base, with 7 bases between.

The table lists this clone with a count of one. This chain uses TRBV27 with TRBJ2-7; TRBD1 aligns across 8 bases. The CDR3 consists of 15 residues. Germline CDR1 MNHEY, CDR2 SMNVEV (reference sequence). Unmatched junction bases numbered 7, after V lost 2 bases and J lost 4 bases. The CDR3 region is CASSLAAGQEYEQYF. Here the CDR3 DNA reads TGTGCCAGCAGTTTAGCGGCGGGACAGGAGTACGAGCAGTACTTC.

Concerning this clone itself: At one boundary the junction diverges from the germline segment, which might be a read error. The chain is built from TRBV20-1 and TRBJ2-5, with TRBD2 matching 14 bases. The CDR3 runs to 18 residues. Germline V gene lookup returns CDR1 DFQATT and CDR2 SNEGSKA (reference sequence). The CDR3 is CSASFNFGTSGSRETQYF. CDR3 in DNA: TGTAGTGCTAGTTTCAACTTTGGGACTAGCGGGAGTCGGGAGACCCAGTACTTC.

The chain has TRBV28 and TRBJ2-5; a possible D gene is TRBD1 (5 bases). The CDR3 covers 14 residues. V lost 5 bases and J 5 bases, leaving 15 bases between the germline ends. The germline gives CDR1 MDHEN, CDR2 SYDVKM. CDR3 in DNA: TGTGCCAGCAGTGGTTATAGGGGAAGGGAGACCCAGTACTTC. Its translation is CASSGYRGRETQYF.

This sequence joins TRBV7-2 and TRBJ2-2; 10 bases are a match to TRBD2. This CDR3 comprises 18 residues. Germline CDR1 SGHTA, CDR2 FQGNSA. The V segment lost 5 bases and the J segment 1 base; nucleotides outside the gene matches: 10. CDR3 nucleotide sequence: TGTGCCAGCAGCGCCGATCGACCTAGCGGGAGGAACACCGGGGAGCTGTTTTTT. Translating gives CASSADRPSGRNTGELFF.

This rearrangement joins TRBV19 to TRBJ1-1, with D hard to call. The V end was cut by 3 bases, the J end by 10 bases, with 15 bases between. The CDR3 spans 13 residues. Germline V lookup: CDR1 LNHDA, CDR2 SQIVND (reference sequence). CDR3 nucleotide sequence: TGTGCCAGTAGTATTAGGTTCATCTCAGGAGCTTTCTTT. It yields the protein CASSIRFISGAFF.

In its sample, this clone was seen once. The J gene is TRBJ2-7, the V gene TRBV7-8, with 14 bases identical to TRBD2. The V segment lost 5 bases and the J segment 0 bases; nucleotides outside the gene matches: 15. CDR3 size: 20 residues. CDR1 SGHVS and CDR2 FQNEAQ come from the germline V gene. CDR3 DNA sequence: TGTGCCAGCAGCCAAAGACAGGGTGGACTAGCGGGAGGCCCCTCCTACGAGCAGTACTTC. Amino acid sequence: CASSQRQGGLAGGPSYEQYF.

V usage is TRBV28 and J usage is TRBJ2-5, with D maybe TRBD1 (6 bases). CDR1 and CDR2 (germline): MDHEN, SYDVKM. The V end was cut by 8 bases, the J end by 5 bases, with 15 bases between. This CDR3 spans 13 amino acids. DNA for the CDR3: TGTGCCAGCCAAACAGGGCATGAGGAGACCCAGTACTTC. Translation gives CASQTGHEETQYF.

This chain joins TRBV29-1 and TRBJ1-2; no reliable D call. Trimming removed 3 bases at V and 5 bases at J, with 16 bases between. The length of the CDR3 is 14 residues. In germline, CDR1 is SQVTM, CDR2 ANQGSEA. CDR3 DNA: TGCAGCGTTGATCGTCCTCCAGAGGGATATGGCTACACCTTC. It yields the protein CSVDRPPEGYGYTF. The full variable domain, completed using reference TRBV29-1 and TRBJ1-2, is SAVISQKPSRDICQRGTSLTIQCQVDSQVTMMFWYRQQPGQSLTLIATANQGSEATYESGFVIDKFPISRPNLTFSTLTVSNMSPEDSSIYLCSVDRPPEGYGYTFGSGTRLTVV.

The rearrangement uses TRBV15 and TRBJ2-2; D not certain. The V end was cut by 0 bases, the J end by 5 bases, with 7 bases between. The length of the CDR3 is 14 residues. Germline V gene lookup returns CDR1 LNHNV and CDR2 YYDKDF (reference sequence). The CDR3 DNA is TGTGCCACCAGCAGAGATTCCGGGACCGGGGAGCTGTTTTTT. Its translation: CATSRDSGTGELFF.

The chain carries TRBV6-1 and TRBJ2-7, with D tentatively TRBD1 (6 bases). Trimming removed 1 base at V and 4 bases at J, with 11 bases between. The CDR3 is made up of 14 amino acids. Germline V gives CDR1 MNHNS, CDR2 SASEGT. In DNA, the CDR3 is TGTGCCAGCAGTGAAGTGGGGGCGTTTTACGAGCAGTACTTC. Translated: CASSEVGAFYEQYF.

The V call is TRBV6-5, the J call TRBJ1-5; D may be TRBD1 (5 bases). V lost 7 bases, J lost 2 bases, and 15 bases lay in between. Germline loops: CDR1 MNHEY, CDR2 SVGAGI. The CDR3 has 15 residues. The CDR3 here is CASMTGGTGNQPQHF. In DNA form, the CDR3 reads TGTGCCAGCATGACGGGGGGAACAGGCAATCAGCCCCAGCATTTT.

This clone was seen once. CDR3 nucleotide sequence: TGTGCCAGCAGTGAAGCATGGGGCCAATGGGAGACCCAGTACTTC. Protein: CASSEAWGQWETQYF. The chain combines TRBV6-1 with TRBJ2-5; TRBD1 might be the D (5 bases). The V and J ends lost 0 bases and 5 bases respectively, with 13 bases between them. The CDR3 consists of 15 residues. From germline, CDR1 is MNHNS and CDR2 SASEGT.

The rearrangement links TRBV21-1 to TRBJ1-5; the listed D gene, TRBD1, was not tested against the DNA. TRBV21-1 is a listed pseudogene. This CDR3 is built from 17 residues. As DNA, the CDR3 is TGTGCCAGCAGCAACGACAGGGAATCGGATAGCAATCAGCCCCAGCATTTT. Translated, it gives CASSNDRESDSNQPQHF.

This sequence joins TRBV28 and TRBJ1-1, with 7 bases identical to TRBD1. Unmatched junction bases numbered 18, after V lost 11 bases and J lost 0 bases. Per germline, CDR1 MDHEN and CDR2 SYDVKM. The CDR3 has 17 residues. The CDR3 coding sequence is TGTGCCCATAGGGGGGTACAGGGGATAATGGTGAACACTGAAGCTTTCTTT. This encodes CAHRGVQGIMVNTEAFF.

As DNA, the CDR3 is TGTGCCAGTAGTGCGGGCCGGGAGCTGTTTTTT. It yields the protein CASSAGRELFF. The chain has TRBV19 and TRBJ2-2; TRBD2 is a possible D gene (5 bases). The CDR3 spans 11 residues. Trimming pared 5 bases from V and 9 bases from J, leaving 7 bases between. Germline V gene lookup returns CDR1 LNHDA and CDR2 SQIVND (reference sequence).

The V gene is TRBV14, the J gene TRBJ2-3; D unclear. This CDR3 spans 16 amino acids. Per the germline V gene, CDR1 is SGHDN and CDR2 is FVKESK. V was shortened by 0 bases and J by 2 bases, with 12 bases between the two germline ends. CDR3 sequence: CASSQEGATITDTQYF. For the CDR3, the DNA is TGTGCCAGCAGCCAAGAAGGAGCGACGATCACAGATACGCAGTATTTT.

The chain combines TRBV5-1 with TRBJ1-2, with 7 bases aligning to TRBD1. Trimming at V came to 0 bases and at J to 6 bases, leaving 14 bases not matched to a gene. The CDR3 runs 17 residues. Germline CDR1 SGHRS, CDR2 YFSETQ. The CDR3 loop reads CASSLDRGLLPSNGYTF. The DNA for the CDR3 is TGCGCCAGCAGCTTGGACAGGGGCCTGTTGCCAAGTAATGGCTACACCTTC.

The chain uses TRBV18 and TRBJ2-7; perhaps TRBD2 as D (5 bases). Per germline, CDR1 KGHSH and CDR2 LQKENI. The V and J ends lost 4 bases and 0 bases respectively, with 7 bases between them. CDR3 length: 13 residues. This chain's CDR3 is CASSRERSYEQYF. CDR3 in DNA: TGTGCCAGCTCACGGGAGCGCTCCTACGAGCAGTACTTC.

This sequence joins TRBV7-2 and TRBJ2-1, with 8 bases aligning to TRBD2. The germline V gene has CDR1 SGHTA and CDR2 FQGNSA. Losses at the gene ends were 3 bases for V and 1 base for J; bases not matched to a gene: 5. CDR3 length equals 16 residues. CDR3 region: CASSLRLAGSYNEQFF. Here the CDR3 DNA reads TGTGCCAGCAGCTTGAGGTTAGCGGGGTCCTACAATGAGCAGTTCTTC. Full variable domain (rest looked up from reference TRBV7-2 and TRBJ2-1): GAGVSQSPSNKVTEKGKDVELRCDPISGHTALYWYRQSLGQGLEFLIYFQGNSAPDKSGLPSDRFSAERTGGSVSTLTIQRTQQEDSAVYLCASSLRLAGSYNEQFFGPGTRLTVL.

The gene calls are TRBV2 and TRBJ1-3; 7 bases align to TRBD1. Germline V gene sequence: CDR1 SNHLY, CDR2 FYNNEI. V was clipped by 6 bases and J by 0 bases; unmatched bases: 2. The CDR3 extends over 14 amino acids. CDR3 region: CASSRDSSGNTIYF. CDR3 nucleotide sequence: TGTGCCAGCAGCCGGGACAGCTCTGGAAACACCATATATTTT.

The chain is built from TRBV12-3 or TRBV12-4 and TRBJ2-4; 7 bases map to TRBD1. The length of the CDR3 is 12 residues. The trim removed 10 bases at V and 5 bases at J, leaving 5 bases unmatched. Written as DNA, the CDR3 is TGTGCCACCAAGGGGACAGAAAACATTCAGTACTTC. This gives the protein CATKGTENIQYF.

The CDR3 protein is CASSELRGTKDYGYTF. CDR3 sequence (DNA): TGTGCCAGCAGTGAATTAAGAGGGACAAAGGACTATGGCTACACCTTC. The chain uses TRBV6-1 and TRBJ1-2, with a possible D match to TRBD1 (6 bases). The CDR3 spans 16 residues. Germline V CDR1 and CDR2: MNHNS, SASEGT. V was shortened by 2 bases and J by 3 bases, with 16 bases between the two germline ends.

The chain uses TRBV28 and TRBJ1-2, with 8 bases identical to TRBD1. The CDR3 is 15 amino acids. Germline V gives CDR1 MDHEN, CDR2 SYDVKM. The V gene end was trimmed by 2 bases and the J gene end by 8 bases; junction bases not matched to a gene: 10. CDR3 region: CASSLRDRHQGGYTF. The CDR3, as DNA: TGTGCCAGCAGTTTACGGGACAGGCATCAGGGGGGCTACACCTTC.

This chain connects TRBV15 to TRBJ1-2; D is perhaps TRBD1 (6 bases). From germline, CDR1 is LNHNV and CDR2 YYDKDF (reference sequence). V was trimmed by 5 bases and J by 5 bases, leaving 9 bases between them. The CDR3 consists of 12 residues. CDR3 DNA sequence: TGTGCCACCAGCGAACAGGGTTATGGCTACACCTTC. It translates to CATSEQGYGYTF. Filled out from reference TRBV15 and TRBJ1-2, the complete variable domain reads DAMVIQNPRYQVTQFGKPVTLSCSQTLNHNVMYWYQQKSSQAPKLLFHYYDKDFNNEADTPDNFQSRRPNTSFCFLDIRSPGLGDTAMYLCATSEQGYGYTFGSGTRLTVV.

This chain links TRBV5-8 with TRBJ2-2, with 8 bases matching TRBD2. The CDR3 is made up of 15 amino acids. CDR1 and CDR2 (germline): SGHTS, YDEGEE. J gave up 6 bases and V 4 bases, and 8 bases lay outside the gene matches. CDR3: CASSPREGVPGELFF. The CDR3 region has the DNA TGTGCCAGCAGCCCCCGGGAGGGGGTCCCCGGGGAGCTGTTTTTT.

The chain employs TRBV2 and TRBJ2-2, with a possible D match to TRBD2 (5 bases). The V end lost 6 bases, the J end lost 0 bases, and 8 bases lay between the germline ends. CDR1 is SNHLY, CDR2 FYNNEI, per germline. CDR3 length equals 14 residues. CDR3 nucleotide sequence: TGTGCCAGCAGGGACTCCCCGAACACCGGGGAGCTGTTTTTT. This sequence encodes CASRDSPNTGELFF.